These 16 T cell receptor beta chains were sequenced from one sample in a study of cytomegalovirus exposure and HLA in healthy donors. Primers for the PCR totalled 60 Vbeta and 13 Jbeta. Clones were sequenced by immunoSEQ multiplex PCR, and TCRdb holds only the in-frame ones, with some missing. The data contain under 150,000 clones, 78% of them singletons. The sample comprised PBMCs. The receptors were gathered from a woman in her thirties or forties in good health and CMV-seronegative.

In DNA, the CDR3 is TGTGCCAGCAGCCTCTCGGGGGTTGGGGTCACTGAAGCTTTCTTT. It translates to CASSLSGVGVTEAFF. The rearrangement links TRBV7-9 to TRBJ1-1; TRBD1 might be the D (5 bases). In germline, CDR1 is SEHNR, CDR2 FQNEAQ (reference sequence). V lost 5 bases and J 4 bases, leaving 17 bases between the germline ends. The CDR3 length is 15 residues.

The sample holds a few counts of this clone. V gene TRBV19 combines with J gene TRBJ1-1, with 7 bases identical to TRBD1. V lost 6 bases and J lost 0; bases outside the gene matches: 7. The CDR3 is 15 residues long. The germline V gene encodes CDR1 LNHDA and CDR2 SQIVND (reference sequence). The CDR3 DNA follows: TGTGCCAGTAGCGACAGGGTTAAGGTGAACACTGAAGCTTTCTTT. It yields the protein CASSDRVKVNTEAFF.

The chain couples TRBV9 to TRBJ2-7; tentatively, D is TRBD1 (6 bases). Germline V gives CDR1 SGDLS, CDR2 YYNGEE. The length of the CDR3 is 14 residues. Trimming pared 4 bases from V and 3 bases from J, leaving 14 bases between. The DNA of the CDR3 is TGTGCCAGCAGCCCGCTGGACAGTAGCTACGAGCAGTACTTC. Its translation is CASSPLDSSYEQYF.

A few counts support this clone. The genes are TRBV28 and TRBJ2-7, with 9 bases fitting TRBD1. CDR1 MDHEN and CDR2 SYDVKM come from the germline V gene. Trimming at V came to 8 bases and at J to 4 bases, leaving 9 bases not matched to a gene. The CDR3 has 14 amino acids. The DNA for the CDR3 is TGTGCCAGCGAATCACCGGGACAGGGTTACGAGCAGTACTTC. It is translated as CASESPGQGYEQYF.

Only one count was recorded for this clone. This rearrangement joins TRBV18 to TRBJ1-5; D not resolved. Germline CDR1 reads KGHSH; CDR2 reads LQKENI. V lost 6 bases and J lost 5, with 17 bases in between. The CDR3 has 15 residues. This CDR3 is CASSNVSGWDQPQHF. The CDR3 DNA is TGTGCCAGCTCGAACGTCAGCGGCTGGGATCAGCCCCAGCATTTT.

This clone appeared once. Germline and junction disagree at one end, which may indicate a read error. The chain couples TRBV29-1 to TRBJ2-4; possibly TRBD1 for D (6 bases). This CDR3 comprises 16 residues. Germline V gives CDR1 SQVTM, CDR2 ANQGSEA. The CDR3 coding sequence is TGCAGCGTAGACTCAAACAGGGAGATTCCCAAAAACAGTCAGTACTTC. This gives the protein CSVDSNREIPKNSQYF.

With regard to this clone: The same CDR3 arises from other DNA sequences in this sample as well. The chain couples TRBV27 to TRBJ2-7, with 7 bases identical to TRBD1. The trim removed 3 bases at V and 2 bases at J, leaving 4 bases unmatched. The germline gives CDR1 MNHEY, CDR2 SMNVEV (reference sequence). The CDR3 is 14 amino acids. CDR3 residues: CASSLAGTAYEQYF. The CDR3 DNA reads as TGTGCCAGCAGTTTGGCAGGGACAGCCTACGAGCAGTACTTC.

J is TRBJ2-7 and V is TRBV18; no definite D call. Germline CDR1 reads KGHSH; CDR2 reads LQKENI. The CDR3 has 13 residues. V lost 5 bases, J lost 5 bases, and 13 bases lay in between. CDR3 bases: TGTGCCAGCTCATCAAGCCTAAACGACGAGCAGTACTTC. This encodes CASSSSLNDEQYF.

This clone came up once. This CDR3 is also generated by other DNA sequences in the sample. The chain combines TRBV27 with TRBJ1-1, with D possibly matching TRBD1 (5 bases). Germline CDR1 and CDR2: MNHEY and SMNVEV (reference sequence). Trimming stripped 6 bases from V and 5 bases from J, with 10 bases between. The CDR3 is 12 amino acids. The DNA for the CDR3 is TGTGCCAGCAGGACTGGGGGGACTGAAGCTTTCTTT. It yields the protein CASRTGGTEAFF.

This chain joins TRBV2 and TRBJ1-1, with 10 bases aligning to TRBD1. CDR1 is SNHLY and CDR2 is FYNNEI in the germline V gene. V lost 5 bases and J lost 0; bases outside the gene matches: 9. The CDR3 length is 17 residues. The CDR3 region is CASSKVPGQGMNTEAFF. CDR3 in DNA: TGTGCCAGCAGTAAAGTCCCGGGACAGGGGATGAACACTGAAGCTTTCTTT.

This clone has a handful of counts. CDR3 loop: CAWDKQTYEQYF. CDR3 coding DNA: TGTGCCTGGGACAAACAGACCTACGAGCAGTACTTC. The chain recombines TRBV30 with TRBJ2-7; D call uncertain. Per the germline V gene, CDR1 is GTSNPN and CDR2 is SVGIG (reference sequence). This CDR3 region has 12 residues. The ends were cut back, 5 bases at V and 2 bases at J, with 10 bases in the middle.

The table lists this clone with a count of one. This chain links TRBV15 with TRBJ2-5; 8 positions agree with TRBD2. The J call may be wrong; the DNA end is better matched by TRBJ2-7. The CDR3 is 15 residues long. CDR1 is LNHNV, CDR2 YYDKDF, per germline (reference sequence). This CDR3 reads CATSRVPGGSYEQYF. The CDR3 DNA reads as TGTGCCACCAGCAGAGTACCGGGAGGGTCCTACGAGCAGTACTTC.

CDR3 DNA sequence: TGTGCCAGCAGTGTCACTCAACTTAGCGGGGGGGCAGCCAATGAGCAGTTCTTC. Its translation: CASSVTQLSGGAANEQFF. V usage is TRBV2 and J usage is TRBJ2-1, with 11 bases lining up with TRBD2. The length of the CDR3 is 18 residues. V shed 4 bases, J shed 6 bases, and the junction held 14 bases outside the gene matches. Germline V gene lookup returns CDR1 SNHLY and CDR2 FYNNEI.

V is TRBV5-1 and J is TRBJ2-1; 13 positions match TRBD2. CDR1 SGHRS and CDR2 YFSETQ come from the germline V gene. The CDR3 extends over 15 amino acids. The V and J ends lost 3 bases and 8 bases, in that order; junction bases with no gene match: 5. The CDR3 sequence is CASSSGTSGMDEQFF. In DNA, the CDR3 is TGCGCCAGCAGCTCCGGGACTAGCGGGATGGATGAGCAGTTCTTC.

The J gene is TRBJ1-1, the V gene TRBV28, with TRBD1 identical over 8 bases. The CDR3 totals 12 residues. V gave up 10 bases and J gave up 4 bases; unmatched junction bases: 5. The germline V gene encodes CDR1 MDHEN and CDR2 SYDVKM. The DNA of the CDR3 is TGTGCCACTAGACAGGGGTCCACTGAAGCTTTCTTT. It specifies CATRQGSTEAFF. Full variable domain (remainder filled in from reference TRBV28 and TRBJ1-1): DVKVTQSSRYLVKRTGEKVFLECVQDMDHENMFWYRQDPGLGLRLIYFSYDVKMKEKGDIPEGYSVSREKKERFSLILESASTNQTSMYLCATRQGSTEAFFGQGTRLTVV.

The chain has TRBV19 and TRBJ2-3; D possibly corresponds to TRBD1 (5 bases). Germline-derived CDR1 and CDR2 are LNHDA and SQIVND (reference sequence). Trimming left V 5 bases short and J 4 bases short, with 13 bases between. CDR3 length: 14 residues. Here the CDR3 reads CASSLPGLADTQYF. The CDR3 coding sequence is TGTGCCAGTAGTTTGCCAGGGTTGGCAGATACGCAGTATTTT.